Below, 25 T cell receptor beta chains from the same sample are listed, as sequenced in a study of T cell responses to AZD1222 COVID-19 vaccine. Clones were sequenced by immunoSEQ multiplex PCR, and TCRdb holds only the in-frame ones, with some missing. The sample yields about 160,000 clones, around 92% seen once. The sequenced sample was peripheral blood, obtained on day 0 of MenACWY control vaccination. The source is an adult in good health.

The chain links TRBV5-4 to TRBJ1-1, with D perhaps TRBD1 (6 bases). Germline CDR1 is SGHNT and CDR2 is YYREEE (reference sequence). V lost 0 bases, J lost 6 bases, and 9 bases lay in between. This CDR3 region has 13 residues. CDR3 region: CASSLGGRAEAFF. CDR3 DNA sequence: TGTGCCAGCAGCTTGGGGGGGCGGGCTGAAGCTTTCTTT.

This chain joins TRBV18 and TRBJ2-1; 9 bases align to TRBD2. The CDR3 sequence is 16 residues long. V gave up 3 bases and J gave up 3 bases; unmatched junction bases: 6. Looked up from germline, CDR1 is KGHSH and CDR2 is LQKENI. This CDR3 reads CASSPLTSGGYNEQFF. The CDR3 coding sequence is TGTGCCAGCTCACCGTTGACTAGCGGTGGCTACAATGAGCAGTTCTTC.

The chain carries TRBV9 and TRBJ2-7, with a tentative D call TRBD2 (6 bases). CDR1 SGDLS and CDR2 YYNGEE come from the germline V gene. The CDR3 totals 16 residues. V lost 3 bases, J lost 0 bases, and 16 bases lay in between. The CDR3 reads CASSGPSDGSSYEQYF. In DNA, the CDR3 is TGTGCCAGCAGCGGGCCGAGCGACGGGAGCTCCTACGAGCAGTACTTC.

V and J are TRBV6-1 and TRBJ1-6, with TRBD1 matching over 7 bases. V lost 1 base and J lost 14; bases outside the gene matches: 17. The CDR3 is made up of 17 amino acids. Germline CDR1 is MNHNS and CDR2 is SASEGT. The CDR3 DNA sequence: TGTGCCAGCAGTGAAGAGCCGCAGGGGGGGTTCGGTATTTCCCTCCACTTT. It translates to CASSEEPQGGFGISLHF.

This sequence joins TRBV7-2 and TRBJ2-1; D might be TRBD1 or TRBD2, each matching 6 bases. CDR3 length: 16 amino acids. The V end was cut by 5 bases, the J end by 4 bases, with 18 bases between. The germline gives CDR1 SGHTA, CDR2 FQGNSA. CDR3 DNA: TGTGCCAGCAGCCTGGCGGCGGGACAAATTTACAATGAGCAGTTCTTC. This encodes CASSLAAGQIYNEQFF.

V and J are TRBV6-5 and TRBJ1-5, with D perhaps TRBD1 (5 bases). Between the trimmed V and J ends, which lost 6 bases and 0 bases, there was a span of 12 bases. This CDR3 region has 15 residues. Germline V CDR1 and CDR2: MNHEY, SVGAGI. The DNA of the CDR3 is TGTGCCAGCAGCCCAACTACAGGTAGCAATCAGCCCCAGCATTTT. It yields the protein CASSPTTGSNQPQHF.

The V gene is TRBV19, the J gene TRBJ2-4, with 8 bases identical to TRBD1. After removal of 6 bases from V and 0 bases from J, the junction contained 7 bases not matched to a gene. CDR3 length: 16 residues. CDR1 and CDR2 from the germline V gene are LNHDA and SQIVND (reference sequence). CDR3 DNA: TGTGCCAGTAGGGGACAGGATGCGGGAGCCAAAAACATTCAGTACTTC. Amino acids: CASRGQDAGAKNIQYF.

The rearrangement uses TRBV19 and TRBJ2-3, with TRBD1 matching over 8 bases. After removal of 5 bases from V and 4 bases from J, the junction contained 8 bases not matched to a gene. The CDR3 length is 15 residues. The germline V gene encodes CDR1 LNHDA and CDR2 SQIVND (reference sequence). The CDR3 nucleotides read TGTGCCAGTAGTGCCAGGGGGCTGAGAGCAGATACGCAGTATTTT. Amino acids: CASSARGLRADTQYF.

In its sample, this clone was seen once. V is TRBV6-6 and J is TRBJ1-1; TRBD1 matches at 8 bases. The length of the CDR3 is 13 residues. Germline lookup yields CDR1 MNHNY and CDR2 SVGAGI (reference sequence). V lost 6 bases to trimming and J lost 4 bases; unmatched junction nucleotides: 4. CDR3 protein: CASSPTGGTEAFF. In nucleotides, the CDR3 is TGTGCCAGCAGCCCTACAGGGGGCACTGAAGCTTTCTTT.

CDR3 loop: CASSHLASGGELFF. As DNA, the CDR3 is TGTGCCAGCAGTCACCTGGCTAGCGGCGGGGAGCTGTTTTTT. The chain uses TRBV27 and TRBJ2-2; 7 bases match TRBD2. Germline CDR1 MNHEY, CDR2 SMNVEV (reference sequence). V lost 5 bases, J lost 7 bases, and 7 bases stayed unmatched. The CDR3 length is 14 residues.

This chain uses TRBV3-1 (or the pseudogene TRBV3-2) with TRBJ1-5, with D maybe TRBD1 (5 bases). CDR3 length equals 14 residues. Germline CDR1 and CDR2: LGHDT and YNNKEL (reference sequence). V lost 4 bases and J lost 6, with 13 bases in between. DNA of the CDR3: TGTGCCAGCAGCCGACAGTCAAAGGGTCAGCCCCAGCATTTT. Protein product: CASSRQSKGQPQHF.

Only one count was recorded for this clone. This rearrangement joins TRBV11-2 to TRBJ2-7, with D perhaps TRBD2 (6 bases). Trimming took 5 bases from V and 0 from J, leaving 11 bases between them. The CDR3 runs 14 residues. Germline CDR1 reads SGHAT; CDR2 reads FQNNGV. CDR3 in DNA: TGTGCCAGCAGCCCGATGACTAGCTCCTACGAGCAGTACTTC. Its protein product is CASSPMTSSYEQYF.

This clone was observed once. The gene calls are TRBV10-3 and TRBJ1-5, with a possible D match to TRBD1 (5 bases). The germline V gene encodes CDR1 ENHRY and CDR2 SYGVKD. Trimming took off 2 bases at V and 1 base at J, with 9 bases between the two ends. CDR3 length: 15 residues. CDR3: CAISEARESNQPQHF. The CDR3 DNA sequence: TGTGCCATCAGTGAGGCCAGGGAAAGCAATCAGCCCCAGCATTTT.

The sample holds one count of this clone. The rearrangement joins TRBV19 to TRBJ1-2; TRBD1 is a possible D gene (5 bases). The CDR3 is 15 residues long. The germline V and J ends were trimmed by 5 bases and 2 bases, with 15 bases remaining between them. CDR1 is LNHDA, CDR2 SQIVND, per germline (reference sequence). The DNA for the CDR3 is TGTGCCAGTAGTCTAGGAAGACAGTTAAACTATGGCTACACCTTC. Protein: CASSLGRQLNYGYTF. The full variable domain, rest sourced from reference TRBV19 and TRBJ1-2, is DGGITQSPKYLFRKEGQNVTLSCEQNLNHDAMYWYRQDPGQGLRLIYYSQIVNDFQKGDIAEGYSVSREKKESFPLTVTSAQKNPTAFYLCASSLGRQLNYGYTFGSGTRLTVV.

This sequence joins TRBV10-3 and TRBJ1-1; D remains unclear. The CDR3 covers 14 residues. V was trimmed by 6 bases and J by 1 base, leaving 12 bases between them. Looked up from germline, CDR1 is ENHRY and CDR2 is SYGVKD. CDR3 loop: CAISDARGNTEAFF. The CDR3 coding sequence is TGTGCCATCAGCGACGCCCGGGGGAACACTGAAGCTTTCTTT.

The chain carries TRBV9 and TRBJ2-1; D remains unclear. CDR3 length equals 14 residues. CDR1 and CDR2 (germline): SGDLS, YYNGEE. The V and J ends lost 0 bases and 9 bases respectively, with 13 bases between them. DNA for the CDR3: TGTGCCAGCAGCGTAGGTTTACCAGCCAGTGAGCAGTTCTTC. Its translation is CASSVGLPASEQFF.

This clone was found once. The genes are TRBV2 and TRBJ1-2; D is unresolved. Between the trimmed V and J ends, which lost 3 bases and 10 bases, there was a span of 6 bases. This CDR3 region has 10 residues. Germline CDR1 reads SNHLY; CDR2 reads FYNNEI. The CDR3 is CASSEGIYTF. The CDR3, as DNA: TGTGCCAGCAGTGAGGGGATCTACACCTTC.

The J gene is TRBJ1-5, the V gene TRBV28; a weak D match, TRBD1 (5 bases). V gave up 6 bases and J gave up 0 bases, with 12 bases separating them. This CDR3 contains 15 residues. Germline V gene data show CDR1 as MDHEN and CDR2 as SYDVKM. As DNA, the CDR3 is TGTGCCAGCAGCTCGCCGGGACGTAGCAATCAGCCCCAGCATTTT. Translating gives CASSSPGRSNQPQHF.

V gene TRBV5-4 combines with J gene TRBJ1-3, with unresolved D. The CDR3 totals 15 residues. Germline-derived CDR1 and CDR2 are SGHNT and YYREEE (reference sequence). Trimming removed 0 bases from V and 0 bases from J, with 7 bases in between. The chain's CDR3 is CASSLVGSSGNTIYF. CDR3 nucleotides: TGTGCCAGCAGCTTGGTGGGGAGCTCTGGAAACACCATATATTTT.

The V call is TRBV20-1, the J call TRBJ1-3; TRBD1 might be the D (5 bases). Germline V CDR1 and CDR2: DFQATT, SNEGSKA (reference sequence). Trimming took off 3 bases at V and 3 bases at J, with 18 bases between the two ends. The CDR3 extends over 16 amino acids. CDR3 in DNA: TGCAGTGCTAGTATCCCTATGACAGCTTTTGGAAACACCATATATTTT. Translation gives CSASIPMTAFGNTIYF.

This clone has a single count. This sequence joins TRBV7-2 and TRBJ2-7; D not resolved. The CDR3 sequence is 12 residues long. Trimming took 5 bases from V and 3 from J, leaving 8 bases between them. CDR1 and CDR2 (germline): SGHTA, FQGNSA. The CDR3 is CASSTSNYEQYF. CDR3 bases: TGTGCCAGCAGCACGTCTAACTACGAGCAGTACTTC.

V usage is TRBV5-4 and J usage is TRBJ2-4; D call uncertain. V gave up 0 bases and J gave up 6 bases, with 10 bases separating them. CDR3 size: 14 residues. CDR1 is SGHNT and CDR2 is YYREEE in the germline V gene (reference sequence). CDR3 protein: CASSLDGATNIQYF. For the CDR3, the DNA is TGTGCCAGCAGCTTGGATGGCGCTACAAACATTCAGTACTTC.

This clone was recorded only once. V gene TRBV6-1 combines with J gene TRBJ1-1; tentative D call: TRBD1 (5 bases). Between the trimmed V and J ends, which lost 2 bases and 1 base, there was a span of 8 bases. This CDR3 region has 14 residues. From germline, CDR1 is MNHNS and CDR2 SASEGT. DNA for the CDR3: TGTGCCAGCAGTGAACGGGGGGGGAACACTGAAGCTTTCTTT. This gives the protein CASSERGGNTEAFF.

This clone was picked up a small number of times. V usage is TRBV3-1 (or the pseudogene TRBV3-2) and J usage is TRBJ1-1; perhaps TRBD1 as D (5 bases). Trimming left V 4 bases short and J 6 bases short, with 18 bases between. CDR1 and CDR2 from the germline V gene are LGHDT and YNNKEL (reference sequence). This CDR3 spans 15 amino acids. The CDR3 here is CASSLTRGGPPEAFF. CDR3 bases: TGTGCCAGCAGCCTCACGAGGGGCGGGCCTCCTGAAGCTTTCTTT.

This clone was counted between two and nine times. The rearrangement joins TRBV7-3 to TRBJ2-7, with 13 bases aligning to TRBD2. This CDR3 has 16 residues. The V gene end was trimmed by 5 bases and the J gene end by 7 bases; junction bases not matched to a gene: 11. CDR1 SGHTA and CDR2 FQGTGA come from the germline V gene. The CDR3 sequence is CASSPLTSGRAIEQYF. The CDR3, as DNA: TGTGCCAGCAGCCCCCTTACTAGCGGGAGGGCCATTGAGCAGTACTTC.